This entry features one TCR beta chain sequence. The target antigen is unknown. The CDR3 spans 14 residues. Trimming removed 2 bases from V and 6 bases from J; junction bases left unmatched: 6. Per germline, CDR1 MNHEY and CDR2 SMNVEV (reference sequence). This sample is part of a study of CD8+ T cells in alopecia areata. Overall study findings and caveats: Mice showed TCR sharing more clearly than patients did, possibly owing to HLA.

This sample's treatment: oral pan-JAK inhibitor, 5-10 mg twice daily. A FACSAria was used to sort CD4+ and CD8+ T cells. These cells came from PBMCs. As the sequencing template, cDNA was produced by extracting RNA and reverse transcribing it. The data were produced by immunoSEQ multiplex PCR, yet TCRdb's version contains in-frame clones alone and is incomplete. The data show more than 200,000 clones, 40% to 55% seen once. The receptor was derived from a human donor with alopecia areata. The V and J genes are TRBV27 and TRBJ1-1, with TRBD1 matching over 7 bases. The sample here was CD4+ T cells sorted from blood, taken around week 37, from a patient treated with tofacitinib. In DNA, the CDR3 is TGTGCCAGCAGTTTAATAGGGGGCATAGCTGAAGCTTTCTTT. Residues: CASSLIGGIAEAFF.